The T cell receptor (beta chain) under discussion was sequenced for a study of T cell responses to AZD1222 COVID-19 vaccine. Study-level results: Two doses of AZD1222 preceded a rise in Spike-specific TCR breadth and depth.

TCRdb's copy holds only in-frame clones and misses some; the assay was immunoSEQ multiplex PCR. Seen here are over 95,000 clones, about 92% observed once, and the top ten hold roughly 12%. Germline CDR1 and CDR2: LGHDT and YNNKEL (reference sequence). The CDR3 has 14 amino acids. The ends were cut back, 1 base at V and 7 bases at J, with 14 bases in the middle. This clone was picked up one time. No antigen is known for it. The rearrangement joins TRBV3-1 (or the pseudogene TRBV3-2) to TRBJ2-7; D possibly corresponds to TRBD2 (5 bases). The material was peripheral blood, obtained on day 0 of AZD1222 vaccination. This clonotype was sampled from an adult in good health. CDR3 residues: CASSQAFLGDEQYF. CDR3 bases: TGTGCCAGCAGCCAAGCGTTTCTCGGGGATGAGCAGTACTTC.